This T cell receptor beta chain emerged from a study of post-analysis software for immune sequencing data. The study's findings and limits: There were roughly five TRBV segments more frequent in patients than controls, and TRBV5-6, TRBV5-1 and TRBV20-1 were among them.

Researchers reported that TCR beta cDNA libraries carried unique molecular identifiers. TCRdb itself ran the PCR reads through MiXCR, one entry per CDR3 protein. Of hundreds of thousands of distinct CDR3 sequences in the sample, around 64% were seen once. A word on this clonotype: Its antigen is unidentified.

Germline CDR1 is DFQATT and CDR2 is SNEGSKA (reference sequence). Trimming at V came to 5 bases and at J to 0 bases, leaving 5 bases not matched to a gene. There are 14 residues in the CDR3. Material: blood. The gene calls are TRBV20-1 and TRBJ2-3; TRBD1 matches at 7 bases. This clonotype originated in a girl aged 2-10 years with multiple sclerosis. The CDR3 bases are TGCAGTGCTGCAGACAGGGCCAGCACAGATACGCAGTATTTT. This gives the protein CSAADRASTDTQYF.